The T cell receptor beta chain under discussion was sequenced for a study of T cell responses to AZD1222 COVID-19 vaccine. Study outcomes and limitations: Spike regions recognized by vaccine-associated CD4 TCRs spanned the protein, led by 160-218 and 743-854.

About this clone: Its target is not known.

This CDR3 has 13 residues. The germline gives CDR1 SGHRS, CDR2 YFSETQ. V lost 4 bases and J lost 3, with 10 bases in between. Sequenced by immunoSEQ multiplex PCR; TCRdb stores in-frame clones only, minus some. Among around 180,000 clones listed, approximately 92% were seen once. The sequenced sample was peripheral blood, obtained on day 0 of AZD1222 vaccination. The TCR sequence derives from an adult in good health. The chain is built from TRBV5-1 and TRBJ1-2; D gene ambiguous. CDR3 in DNA: TGCGCCAGCAGCCCAAGCCAGTACTATGGCTACACCTTC. Protein sequence: CASSPSQYYGYTF.